What follows is one T cell receptor (beta chain) and its context. The CDR3 has 14 residues. CDR1 is KGHSH, CDR2 LQKENI, per germline. V lost 5 bases, J lost 3 bases, and 7 bases stayed unmatched. TCRdb's copy holds only in-frame clones and misses some; the assay was immunoSEQ multiplex PCR. The sample records tens of thousands of clones, 70% to 90% being singletons. The data were obtained in a study of blood T cell repertoires in COVID-19. For the study at large: PBMCs, B-cell-depleted T cells, or T cells were the source of the cDNA or gDNA that made up the material.

The TCR comes from a man aged 55 to 70 with acute or convalescent COVID-19. Sequences were obtained from peripheral blood. The chain combines TRBV18 with TRBJ2-7, with TRBD1 matching over 7 bases. CDR3 protein: CASSKGQTYYEQYF. The CDR3, as DNA: TGTGCCAGCTCAAAGGGACAGACGTACTACGAGCAGTACTTC.